A selection of T cell receptor beta chains follows, all from one sample in a study of OX40 agonist ivuxolimab in advanced cancers. Generated by immunoSEQ multiplex PCR, the TCRdb table keeps only in-frame clones and is missing some. The repertoire holds 60,000 to 95,000 clones, with 85% to 90% as singletons. The sequences come from CD4+ or CD8+ T cells sorted from blood, collected in a trial of the OX40 agonist ivuxolimab. The receptors shown here come from an adult with an advanced solid tumor such as melanoma, head and neck, liver or kidney cancer. Both conserved end residues are part of each CDR3. A D gene is named only where the DNA matches it firmly. Clone sizes are given selectively: once, few, many, or a class where the clone is expanded.

D gene	V gene	clone size	CDR3 length	J gene	CDR3 DNA	CDR3 protein
TRBD1	TRBV6-1	NA	16	TRBJ2-5	TGTGCCAGCAGTGAAGCGAGGACAGGGGGCAGAGAGACCCAGTACTTC	CASSEARTGGRETQYF
TRBD1	TRBV19	NA	14	TRBJ2-7	TGTGCCAGTAGCCCAGGGGGTAACGGAAACGAGCAGTACTTC	CASSPGGNGNEQYF
TRBD1	TRBV7-9	NA	15	TRBJ2-1	TGTGCCAGCAGCCCGGACAGGGATCGTTACAATGAGCAGTTCTTC	CASSPDRDRYNEQFF
NA	TRBV29-1	NA	12	TRBJ1-5	TGCAGCGTCCGGGACCCCAATCAGCCCCAGCATTTT	CSVRDPNQPQHF
TRBD1	TRBV29-1	NA	13	TRBJ2-7	TGCAGCGTTGGGGGACAGGGCTCCTACGAGCAGTACTTC	CSVGGQGSYEQYF
NA	TRBV4-3	NA	17	TRBJ2-2	TGCGCCAGCAGCCAAGGCAGAACTAGTGAGAACACCGGGGAGCTGTTTTTT	CASSQGRTSENTGELFF
TRBD1	TRBV13	NA	15	TRBJ1-1	TGTGCCAGCAGCTTGGACAGGGGCTGGAACACTGAAGCTTTCTTT	CASSLDRGWNTEAFF
TRBD2	TRBV10-3	NA	17	TRBJ2-7	TGTGCCATCGGCCCGACACTCTCCGGGACTAGCCCCTACGAGCAGTACTTC	CAIGPTLSGTSPYEQYF
NA	TRBV5-1	NA	15	TRBJ2-5	TGCGCCAGCAGCTTGTCTGTGGGACCACAAGAGACCCAGTACTTC	CASSLSVGPQETQYF
TRBD1	TRBV7-2	NA	12	TRBJ2-7	TGTGCCAGCGCGCCAGGGGGCTACGAGCAGTACTTC	CASAPGGYEQYF
NA	TRBV4-3	NA	13	TRBJ2-7	TGCGCCAGCAGCCGCGGAACGCTCGGTGAGCAGTACTTC	CASSRGTLGEQYF
TRBD1	TRBV27	NA	13	TRBJ1-1	TGTGCCAGCAGACCAGGACAGGGCGAAAGAGCTTTCTTT	CASRPGQGERAFF
NA	TRBV19	NA	16	TRBJ1-2	TGTGCCAGTAGCCCCGTCGGGGCACAAGCTAACTATGGCTACACCTTC	CASSPVGAQANYGYTF
TRBD1	TRBV7-9	few	13	TRBJ1-2	TGTGCCAGCAGCTTGGGACAGTACTATGGCTACACCTTC	CASSLGQYYGYTF
TRBD1	TRBV27	NA	15	TRBJ2-5	TGTGCCAGCAGTTCCCTAATGACAGGGAAAGAGACCCAGTACTTC	CASSSLMTGKETQYF
TRBD2	TRBV4-2	once	17	TRBJ2-7	TGTGCCAGCAGCCCGGGACTAGCGGGCAGGAAGGGTGCCGAGCAGTACTTC	CASSPGLAGRKGAEQYF
NA	TRBV18	NA	14	TRBJ2-5	TGTGCCAGCTCACCACCAGGGGCCCCAGAGACCCAGTACTTC	CASSPPGAPETQYF
TRBD1	TRBV30	NA	15	TRBJ2-1	TGTGCCTGGAGTACAGACAGGGGGCGCATCAATGAGCAGTTCTTC	CAWSTDRGRINEQFF
NA	TRBV6-5	NA	15	TRBJ1-6	TGTGCCAGCACCAGAGGGGTTATTAATAATTCACCCCTCCACTTT	CASTRGVINNSPLHF
NA	TRBV5-4	NA	15	TRBJ2-1	TGTGCCAGCAGCTTGGAGGGTGGTTCATACAATGAGCAGTTCTTC	CASSLEGGSYNEQFF
TRBD1	TRBV7-9	NA	15	TRBJ2-5	TGTGCCAGCAGCTTAATGGGACAGACCCAAGAGACCCAGTACTTC	CASSLMGQTQETQYF
TRBD1	TRBV19	NA	17	TRBJ2-1	TGTGCCAGTAGTATAGAAGGGACAGGGAGCTCCTACAATGAGCAGTTCTTC	CASSIEGTGSSYNEQFF
NA	TRBV30	NA	13	TRBJ1-6	TGTGCCTGGAGTGGGGAGGTAAATTCACCCCTCCACTTT	CAWSGEVNSPLHF
NA	TRBV6-1	NA	14	TRBJ1-1	TGTGCCAGCCTACCCGACAGGTACGGCACTGAAGCTTTCTTT	CASLPDRYGTEAFF
TRBD2	TRBV5-6	NA	17	TRBJ2-3	TGTGCCAGCAGCTCCCTGCGGCCTAGCGGGGTAAGAGATACGCAGTATTTT	CASSSLRPSGVRDTQYF
NA	TRBV27	few	16	TRBJ2-1	TGTGCCAGCAGTCCCCAGGGCGTATTACCCTACAATGAGCAGTTCTTC	CASSPQGVLPYNEQFF
TRBD1	TRBV6-5	NA	14	TRBJ1-2	TGTGCCAGCAATGGGGGGACAGGGAACTATGGCTACACCTTC	CASNGGTGNYGYTF
NA	TRBV19	NA	14	TRBJ2-3	TGTGCCAGTATCGATCAAGCGAGCACAGATACGCAGTATTTT	CASIDQASTDTQYF
NA	TRBV7-2	NA	15	TRBJ2-5	TGTGCCAGCAGCTTAGGCAGCGGAAGGGGAGAGACCCAGTACTTC	CASSLGSGRGETQYF
NA	TRBV2	NA	15	TRBJ2-3	TGTGCCAGCAGTGAGTTCAGCGGGAGCACAGATACGCAGTATTTT	CASSEFSGSTDTQYF
TRBD1	TRBV7-2	NA	16	TRBJ2-5	TGTGCCAGCAGCTTGGTCCTCGGACAGGGAGAAGAGACCCAGTACTTC	CASSLVLGQGEETQYF
TRBD1	TRBV2	NA	16	TRBJ2-3	TGTGCCAGCAGTTCTACTACAGGGGTCTACACAGATACGCAGTATTTT	CASSSTTGVYTDTQYF
NA	TRBV18	once	16	TRBJ1-5	TGTGCCAGCGTCACCAGGGCAGGGAATAGCAATCAGCCCCAGCATTTT	CASVTRAGNSNQPQHF
NA	TRBV4-3	NA	13	TRBJ1-4	TGCGCCAGCAGCCACAGGGAGAATGAAAAACTGTTTTTT	CASSHRENEKLFF
TRBD2	TRBV5-1	NA	16	TRBJ2-1	TGCGCCAGCAGCGTCCGGACTAGCGGGGGGTACAATGAGCAGTTCTTC	CASSVRTSGGYNEQFF
TRBD1	TRBV5-4	NA	15	TRBJ2-7	TGTGCCAGCAGCTTGCCCGGACAGGGGAGCTACGAGCAGTACTTC	CASSLPGQGSYEQYF
NA	TRBV5-6	NA	13	TRBJ1-5	TGTGCCAGCAGCTGGGGCTCCAATCAGCCCCAGCATTTT	CASSWGSNQPQHF
NA	TRBV28	few	15	TRBJ1-4	TGTGCCAGCAACCCGGGACACTCGTCGCGGATGAAACTGTTTTTT	CASNPGHSSRMKLFF
NA	TRBV10-3	few	15	TRBJ2-5	TGTGCCATCAGTGACTTAGGTGGGAAGGAAGAGACCCAGTACTTC	CAISDLGGKEETQYF
NA	TRBV30	NA	11	TRBJ1-2	TGTGCCTGGGCGGGACTGAGGGGCTACACCTTC	CAWAGLRGYTF
TRBD1	TRBV11-2	once	15	TRBJ2-7	TGTGCCAGCAGCTGGACCGGGACAGAGGGGACCGAGCAGTACTTC	CASSWTGTEGTEQYF
TRBD1	TRBV19	NA	13	TRBJ1-1	TGTGCCAGTAGTACAGGGGGCTGGGGTGAAGCTTTCTTT	CASSTGGWGEAFF